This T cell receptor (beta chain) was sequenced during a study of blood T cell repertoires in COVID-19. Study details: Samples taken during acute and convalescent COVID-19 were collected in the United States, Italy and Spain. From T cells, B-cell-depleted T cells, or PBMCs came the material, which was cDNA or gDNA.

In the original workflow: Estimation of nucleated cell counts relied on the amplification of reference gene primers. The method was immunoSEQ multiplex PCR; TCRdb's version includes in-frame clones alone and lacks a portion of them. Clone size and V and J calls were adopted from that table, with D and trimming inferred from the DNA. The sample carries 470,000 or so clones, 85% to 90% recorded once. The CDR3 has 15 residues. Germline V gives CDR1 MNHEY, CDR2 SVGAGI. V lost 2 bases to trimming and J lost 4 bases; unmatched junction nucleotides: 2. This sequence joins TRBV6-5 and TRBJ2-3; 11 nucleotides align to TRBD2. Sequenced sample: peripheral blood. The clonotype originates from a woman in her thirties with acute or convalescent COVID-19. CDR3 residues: CASSYGSGGADTQYF. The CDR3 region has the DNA TGTGCCAGCAGTTACGGTAGCGGGGGGGCAGATACGCAGTATTTT.